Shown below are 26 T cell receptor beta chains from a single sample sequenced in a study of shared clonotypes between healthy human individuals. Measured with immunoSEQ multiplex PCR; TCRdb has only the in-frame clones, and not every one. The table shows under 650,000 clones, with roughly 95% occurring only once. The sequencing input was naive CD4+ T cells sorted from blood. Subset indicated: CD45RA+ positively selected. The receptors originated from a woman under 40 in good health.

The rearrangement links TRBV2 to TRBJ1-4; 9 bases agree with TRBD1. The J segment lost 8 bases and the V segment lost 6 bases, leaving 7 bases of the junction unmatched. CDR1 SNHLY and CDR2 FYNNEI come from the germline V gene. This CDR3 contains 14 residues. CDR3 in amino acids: CASSAGTGHEKLFF. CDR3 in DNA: TGTGCCAGCAGCGCCGGGACAGGGCACGAAAAACTGTTTTTT.

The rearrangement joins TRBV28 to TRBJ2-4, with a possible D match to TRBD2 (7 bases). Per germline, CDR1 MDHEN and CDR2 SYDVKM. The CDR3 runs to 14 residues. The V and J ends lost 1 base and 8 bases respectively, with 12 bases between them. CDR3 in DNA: TGTGCCAGCAGTTTATACGGGGGGCATGACATTCAGTACTTC. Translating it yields CASSLYGGHDIQYF.

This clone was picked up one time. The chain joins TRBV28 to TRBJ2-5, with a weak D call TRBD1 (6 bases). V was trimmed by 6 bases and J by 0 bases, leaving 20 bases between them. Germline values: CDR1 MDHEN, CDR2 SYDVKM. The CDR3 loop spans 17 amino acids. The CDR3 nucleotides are TGTGCCAGCAGGAAGGACAGAACCCTTTTGTACCAAGAGACCCAGTACTTC. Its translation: CASRKDRTLLYQETQYF.

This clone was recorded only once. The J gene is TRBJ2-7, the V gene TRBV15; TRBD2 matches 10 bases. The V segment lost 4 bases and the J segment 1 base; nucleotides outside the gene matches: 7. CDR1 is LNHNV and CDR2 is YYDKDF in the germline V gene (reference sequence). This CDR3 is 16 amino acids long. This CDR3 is CATSNYGTSVSYEQYF. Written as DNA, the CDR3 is TGTGCCACCAGCAACTACGGGACTAGCGTATCCTACGAGCAGTACTTC. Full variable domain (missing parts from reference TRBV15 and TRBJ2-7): DAMVIQNPRYQVTQFGKPVTLSCSQTLNHNVMYWYQQKSSQAPKLLFHYYDKDFNNEADTPDNFQSRRPNTSFCFLDIRSPGLGDTAMYLCATSNYGTSVSYEQYFGPGTRLTVT.

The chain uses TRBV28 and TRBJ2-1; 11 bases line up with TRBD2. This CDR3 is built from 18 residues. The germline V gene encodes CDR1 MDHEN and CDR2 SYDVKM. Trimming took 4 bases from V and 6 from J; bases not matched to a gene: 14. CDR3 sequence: CASSSSPGLADFPNEQFF. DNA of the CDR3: TGTGCCAGCAGTTCGTCACCGGGACTAGCGGACTTCCCCAATGAGCAGTTCTTC.

The CDR3 nucleotides read TGTGCCAGCAGCTTAACTAGCGGGACTAGCACAGATACGCAGTATTTT. This encodes CASSLTSGTSTDTQYF. The rearrangement joins TRBV5-4 to TRBJ2-3; TRBD2 matches at 10 bases. The CDR3 covers 16 residues. The V segment lost 2 bases and the J segment 0 bases; nucleotides outside the gene matches: 3. Per germline, CDR1 SGHNT and CDR2 YYREEE (reference sequence).

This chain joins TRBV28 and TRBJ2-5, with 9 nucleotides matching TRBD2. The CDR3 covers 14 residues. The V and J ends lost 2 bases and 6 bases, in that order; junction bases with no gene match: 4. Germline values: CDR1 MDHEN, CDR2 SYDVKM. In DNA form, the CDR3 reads TGTGCCAGCAGTTTAGGACTAGCGAGCCAGACCCAGTACTTC. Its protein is CASSLGLASQTQYF.

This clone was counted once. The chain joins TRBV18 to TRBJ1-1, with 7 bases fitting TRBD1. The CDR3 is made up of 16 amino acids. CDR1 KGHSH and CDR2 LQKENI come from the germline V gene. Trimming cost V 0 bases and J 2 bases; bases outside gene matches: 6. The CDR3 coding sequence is TGTGCCAGCTCACCACCGACAGGGAGAACCAACACTGAAGCTTTCTTT. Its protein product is CASSPPTGRTNTEAFF. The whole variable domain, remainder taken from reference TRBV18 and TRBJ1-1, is NAGVMQNPRHLVRRRGQEARLRCSPMKGHSHVYWYRQLPEEGLKFMVYLQKENIIDESGMPKERFSAEFPKEGPSILRIQQVVRGDSAAYFCASSPPTGRTNTEAFFGQGTRLTVV.

CDR3 in DNA: TGTGCCAGCAGCTTAGACGTCAGGAGGCTTGAAAAACTGTTTTTT. This gives the protein CASSLDVRRLEKLFF. The chain links TRBV7-9 to TRBJ1-4; D call uncertain. The CDR3 sequence is 15 residues long. The germline V gene has CDR1 SEHNR and CDR2 FQNEAQ (reference sequence). Deletions cut 1 base from V and 7 bases from J, with 13 bases between.

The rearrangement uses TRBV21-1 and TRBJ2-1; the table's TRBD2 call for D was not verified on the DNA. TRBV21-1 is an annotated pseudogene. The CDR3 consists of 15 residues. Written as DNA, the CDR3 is TGTGCCAGCACGGTGGTAGCGGGAGTAAGAAATGAGCAGTTCTTC. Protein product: CASTVVAGVRNEQFF.

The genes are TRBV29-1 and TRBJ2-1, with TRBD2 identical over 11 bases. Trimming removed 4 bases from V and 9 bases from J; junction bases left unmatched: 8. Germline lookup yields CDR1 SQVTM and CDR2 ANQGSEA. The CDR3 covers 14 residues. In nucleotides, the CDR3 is TGCAGCGTTGGGCTAGCGGGAGGTGGGGCTGAGCAGTTCTTC. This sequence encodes CSVGLAGGGAEQFF.

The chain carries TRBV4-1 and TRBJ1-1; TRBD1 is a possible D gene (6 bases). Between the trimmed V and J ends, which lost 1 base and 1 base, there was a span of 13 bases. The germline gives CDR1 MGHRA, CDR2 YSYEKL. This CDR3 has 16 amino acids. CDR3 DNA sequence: TGCGCCAGCAGCCAAGTTAGGGGGGCAGGGAACACTGAAGCTTTCTTT. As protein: CASSQVRGAGNTEAFF.

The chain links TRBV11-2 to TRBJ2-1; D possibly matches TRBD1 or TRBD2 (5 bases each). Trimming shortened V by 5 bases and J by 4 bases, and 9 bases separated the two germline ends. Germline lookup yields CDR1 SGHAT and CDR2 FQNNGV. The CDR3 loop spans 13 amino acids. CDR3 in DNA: TGTGCCAGCAGCAAGGGGACGTACAATGAGCAGTTCTTC. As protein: CASSKGTYNEQFF. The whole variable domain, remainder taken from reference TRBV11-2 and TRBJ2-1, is EAGVAQSPRYKIIEKRQSVAFWCNPISGHATLYWYQQILGQGPKLLIQFQNNGVVDDSQLPKDRFSAERLKGVDSTLKIQPAKLEDSAVYLCASSKGTYNEQFFGPGTRLTVL.

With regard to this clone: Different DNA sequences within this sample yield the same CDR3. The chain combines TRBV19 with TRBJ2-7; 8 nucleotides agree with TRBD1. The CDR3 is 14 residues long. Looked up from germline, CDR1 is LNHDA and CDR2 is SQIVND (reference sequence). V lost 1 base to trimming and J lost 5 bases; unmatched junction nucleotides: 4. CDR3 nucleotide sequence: TGTGCCAGTAGTATAGTCGGCAGGGGGCACGAGCAGTACTTC. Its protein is CASSIVGRGHEQYF. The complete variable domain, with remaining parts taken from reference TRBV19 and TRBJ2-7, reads DGGITQSPKYLFRKEGQNVTLSCEQNLNHDAMYWYRQDPGQGLRLIYYSQIVNDFQKGDIAEGYSVSREKKESFPLTVTSAQKNPTAFYLCASSIVGRGHEQYFGPGTRLTVT.

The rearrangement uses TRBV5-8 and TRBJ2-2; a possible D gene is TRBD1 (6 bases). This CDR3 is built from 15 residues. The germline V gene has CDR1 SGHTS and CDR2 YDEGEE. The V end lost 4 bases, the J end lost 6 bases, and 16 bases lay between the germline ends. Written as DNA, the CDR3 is TGTGCCAGCAGCCACAGTTACAGGGAGCCCGGGGAGCTGTTTTTT. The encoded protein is CASSHSYREPGELFF.

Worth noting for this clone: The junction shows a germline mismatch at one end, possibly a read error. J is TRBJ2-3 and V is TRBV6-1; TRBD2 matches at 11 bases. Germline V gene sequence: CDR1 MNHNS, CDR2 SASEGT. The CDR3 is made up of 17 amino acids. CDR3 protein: CASSESRLAGKGGSQYF. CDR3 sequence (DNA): TGTGCCAGTAGTGAAAGTAGACTAGCGGGAAAGGGGGGGTCGCAGTATTTT.

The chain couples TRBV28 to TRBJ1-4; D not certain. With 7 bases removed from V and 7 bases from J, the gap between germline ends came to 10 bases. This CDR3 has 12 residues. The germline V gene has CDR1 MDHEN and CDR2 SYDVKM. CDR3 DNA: TGTGCCAGCACTGAGGCGAGTGAAAAACTGTTTTTT. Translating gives CASTEASEKLFF.

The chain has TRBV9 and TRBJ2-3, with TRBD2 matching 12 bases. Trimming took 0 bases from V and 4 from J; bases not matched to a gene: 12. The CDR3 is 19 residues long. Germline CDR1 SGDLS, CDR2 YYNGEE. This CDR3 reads CASSVATRTRLAGADTQYF. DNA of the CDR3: TGTGCCAGCAGCGTAGCTACGAGAACCAGACTAGCGGGAGCAGATACGCAGTATTTT.

In DNA form, the CDR3 reads TGTGCCAGCAGCTTTACAGGGAGTTTCGGTTACGAGCAGTACTTC. Translating it yields CASSFTGSFGYEQYF. The V call is TRBV7-2, the J call TRBJ2-7; TRBD1 is a possible D gene (6 bases). Trimming removed 3 bases from V and 4 bases from J, with 16 bases in between. The CDR3 runs 15 residues. CDR1 is SGHTA, CDR2 FQGNSA, per germline.

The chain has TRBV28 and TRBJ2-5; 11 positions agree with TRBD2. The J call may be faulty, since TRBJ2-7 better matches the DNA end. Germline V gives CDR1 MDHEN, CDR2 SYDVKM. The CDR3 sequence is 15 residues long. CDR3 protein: CASSKLAGVPYEQYF. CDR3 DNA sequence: TGTGCCAGCAGTAAACTAGCGGGAGTTCCCTACGAGCAGTACTTC.

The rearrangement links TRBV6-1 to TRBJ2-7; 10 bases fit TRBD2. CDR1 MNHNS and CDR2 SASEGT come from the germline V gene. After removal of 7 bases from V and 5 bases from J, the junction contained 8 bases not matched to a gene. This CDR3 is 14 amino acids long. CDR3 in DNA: TGTGCCAGCAACCCAGCGGGAGGGTTCCACGAGCAGTACTTC. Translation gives CASNPAGGFHEQYF.

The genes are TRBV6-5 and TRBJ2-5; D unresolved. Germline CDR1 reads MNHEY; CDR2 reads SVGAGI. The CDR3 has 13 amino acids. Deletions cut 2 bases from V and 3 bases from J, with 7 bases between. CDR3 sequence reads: CASSYVGEETQYF. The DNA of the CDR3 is TGTGCCAGCAGTTACGTCGGAGAAGAGACCCAGTACTTC.

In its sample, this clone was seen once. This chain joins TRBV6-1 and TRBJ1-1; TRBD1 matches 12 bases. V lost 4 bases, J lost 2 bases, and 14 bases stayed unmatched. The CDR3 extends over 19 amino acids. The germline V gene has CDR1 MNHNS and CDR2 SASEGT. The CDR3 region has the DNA TGTGCCAGCAGTGCCTTCCGGGACAGGGGGCTGGGATCCAACACTGAAGCTTTCTTT. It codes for CASSAFRDRGLGSNTEAFF.

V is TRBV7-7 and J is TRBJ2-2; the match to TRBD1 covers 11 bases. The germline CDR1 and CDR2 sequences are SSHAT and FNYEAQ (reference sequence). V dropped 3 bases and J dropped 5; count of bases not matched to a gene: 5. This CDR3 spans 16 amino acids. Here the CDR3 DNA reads TGTGCCAGCAGCTTTGGGACAGGGGGGCTTACCGGGGAGCTGTTTTTT. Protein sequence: CASSFGTGGLTGELFF.

The CDR3 protein is CASFDRSNSPLHF. For the CDR3, the DNA is TGTGCCAGCTTTGACAGGAGCAATTCACCCCTCCACTTT. The chain has TRBV6-5 and TRBJ1-6; D may be TRBD1 (6 bases). Germline loops: CDR1 MNHEY, CDR2 SVGAGI. The germline V and J ends were trimmed by 8 bases and 7 bases, with 12 bases remaining between them. This CDR3 has 13 residues.

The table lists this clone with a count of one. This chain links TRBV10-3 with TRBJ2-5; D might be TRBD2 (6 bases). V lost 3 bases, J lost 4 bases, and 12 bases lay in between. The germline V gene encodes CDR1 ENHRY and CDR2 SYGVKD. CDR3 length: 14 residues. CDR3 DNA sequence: TGTGCCATCAGTGAAGGAGGGATAGGAGAGACCCAGTACTTC. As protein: CAISEGGIGETQYF.